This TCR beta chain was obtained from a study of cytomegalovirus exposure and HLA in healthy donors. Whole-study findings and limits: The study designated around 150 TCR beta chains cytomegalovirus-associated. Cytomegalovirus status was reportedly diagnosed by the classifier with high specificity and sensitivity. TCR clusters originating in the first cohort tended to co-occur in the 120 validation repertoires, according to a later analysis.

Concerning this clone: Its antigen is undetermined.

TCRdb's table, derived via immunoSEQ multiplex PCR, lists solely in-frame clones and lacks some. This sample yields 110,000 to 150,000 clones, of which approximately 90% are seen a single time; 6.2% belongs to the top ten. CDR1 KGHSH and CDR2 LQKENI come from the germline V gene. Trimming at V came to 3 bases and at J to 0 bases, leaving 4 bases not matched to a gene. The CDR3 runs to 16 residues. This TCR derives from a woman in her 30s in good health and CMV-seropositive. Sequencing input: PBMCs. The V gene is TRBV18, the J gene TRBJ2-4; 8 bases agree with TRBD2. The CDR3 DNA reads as TGTGCCAGCTCACCGAGGACTAGCACAGCCAAAAACATTCAGTACTTC. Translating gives CASSPRTSTAKNIQYF. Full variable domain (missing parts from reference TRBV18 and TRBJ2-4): NAGVMQNPRHLVRRRGQEARLRCSPMKGHSHVYWYRQLPEEGLKFMVYLQKENIIDESGMPKERFSAEFPKEGPSILRIQQVVRGDSAAYFCASSPRTSTAKNIQYFGAGTRLSVL.